These 3 T cell receptor beta chains were sequenced from one sample in a study of T-cell memory formation after mild COVID-19 (dated by TCRdb to about 2021). To prepare the library, 5' RACE was applied. Sequencing was performed on an Illumina NovaSeq 6000. TCRdb handled the public reads itself, with Q25 trimming in fastp and clone calling in MiXCR, and kept productive beta chains. Rows are combined by CDR3 protein, so each entry shows the most common genes and DNA. For this sample there are around 370,000 distinct CDR3 sequences; more than 20% appear just once. The top ten clonotypes cover approximately 12% of the sample. Sequencing was performed on PBMCs or a T cell subset sorted from them (not recorded which). Receptors originate from an adult woman who had mild COVID-19 (a few samples of this study predate the infection). The sample titles of this study are shuffled in the database, so cell type and time point are left out; the donor was told from shared clones.

The chain is built from TRBV29-1 and TRBJ2-4; 9 bases agree with TRBD1. The CDR3 consists of 14 residues. V gave up 8 bases and J gave up 3 bases; unmatched junction bases: 8. Germline CDR1 is SQVTM and CDR2 is ANQGSEA. CDR3: CSILQGAVKNIQYF. CDR3 DNA: TGCAGCATCTTACAGGGGGCCGTCAAAAACATTCAGTACTTC.

The chain carries TRBV29-1 and TRBJ1-1, with a possible D match to TRBD1 (6 bases). V was trimmed by 8 bases and J by 5 bases, leaving 12 bases between them. This CDR3 region has 11 residues. Per germline, CDR1 SQVTM and CDR2 ANQGSEA. Here the CDR3 reads CSPTRGTEAFF. CDR3 DNA sequence: TGCAGCCCCACCAGGGGAACTGAAGCTTTCTTT.

This sequence joins TRBV11-1 and TRBJ2-2, with D possibly called TRBD1 or TRBD2 (5 bases each). CDR3 length: 12 amino acids. Trimming took 4 bases from V and 6 from J, leaving 6 bases between them. Germline CDR1 reads SGHAT; CDR2 reads FQDESV (reference sequence). CDR3 nucleotide sequence: TGTGCCAGCAGCTGGGGACCCGGGGAGCTGTTTTTT. Protein product: CASSWGPGELFF. The complete variable domain, with remaining parts taken from reference TRBV11-1 and TRBJ2-2, reads EAEVAQSPRYKITEKSQAVAFWCDPISGHATLYWYRQILGQGPELLVQFQDESVVDDSQLPKDRFSAERLKGVDSTLKIQPAELGDSAMYLCASSWGPGELFFGEGSRLTVL.